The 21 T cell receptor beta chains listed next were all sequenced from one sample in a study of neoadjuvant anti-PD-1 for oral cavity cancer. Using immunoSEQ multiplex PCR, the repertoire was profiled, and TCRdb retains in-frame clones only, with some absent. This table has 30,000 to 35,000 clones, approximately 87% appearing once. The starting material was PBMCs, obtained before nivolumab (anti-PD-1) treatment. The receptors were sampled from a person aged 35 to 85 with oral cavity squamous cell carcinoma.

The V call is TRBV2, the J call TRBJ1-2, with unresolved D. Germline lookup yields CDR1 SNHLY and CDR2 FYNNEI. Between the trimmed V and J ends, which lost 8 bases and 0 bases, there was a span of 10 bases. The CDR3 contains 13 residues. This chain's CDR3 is CASGGLSNYGYTF. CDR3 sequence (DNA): TGTGCCAGCGGAGGACTTTCTAACTATGGCTACACCTTC. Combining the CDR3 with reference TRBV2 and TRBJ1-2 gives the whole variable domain EPEVTQTPSHQVTQMGQEVILRCVPISNHLYFYWYRQILGQKVEFLVSFYNNEISEKSEIFDDQFSVERPDGSNFTLKIRSTKLEDSAMYFCASGGLSNYGYTFGSGTRLTVV.

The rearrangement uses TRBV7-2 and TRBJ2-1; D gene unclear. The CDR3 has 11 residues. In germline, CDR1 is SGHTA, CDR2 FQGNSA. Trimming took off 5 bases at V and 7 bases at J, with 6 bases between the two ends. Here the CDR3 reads CASSTLNEQFF. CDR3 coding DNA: TGTGCCAGCAGCACCTTAAATGAGCAGTTCTTC.

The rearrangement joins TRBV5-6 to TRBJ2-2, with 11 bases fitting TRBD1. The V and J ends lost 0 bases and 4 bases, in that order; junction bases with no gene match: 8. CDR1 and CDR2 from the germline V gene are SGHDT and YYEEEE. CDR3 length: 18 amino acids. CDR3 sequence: CASSLGGQGAGVTGELFF. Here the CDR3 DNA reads TGTGCCAGCAGCTTGGGAGGACAGGGGGCTGGGGTCACCGGGGAGCTGTTTTTT.

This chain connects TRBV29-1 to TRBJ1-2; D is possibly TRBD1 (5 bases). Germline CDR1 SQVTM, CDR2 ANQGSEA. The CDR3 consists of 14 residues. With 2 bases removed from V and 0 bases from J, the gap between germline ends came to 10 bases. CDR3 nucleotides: TGCAGCGTTGAATTAGGGACCTCTAACTATGGCTACACCTTC. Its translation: CSVELGTSNYGYTF.

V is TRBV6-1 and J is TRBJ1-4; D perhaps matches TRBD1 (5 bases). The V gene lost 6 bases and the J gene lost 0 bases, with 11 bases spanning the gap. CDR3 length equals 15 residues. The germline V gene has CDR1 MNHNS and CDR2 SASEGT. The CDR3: CASSDLGATNEKLFF. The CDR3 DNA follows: TGTGCCAGCAGCGACCTGGGGGCAACTAATGAAAAACTGTTTTTT.

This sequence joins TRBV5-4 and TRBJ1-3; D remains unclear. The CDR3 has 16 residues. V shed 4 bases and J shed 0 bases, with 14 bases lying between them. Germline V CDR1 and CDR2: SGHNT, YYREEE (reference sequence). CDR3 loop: CASSPDLGVSGNTIYF. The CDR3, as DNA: TGTGCCAGCAGCCCGGATTTGGGCGTCTCTGGAAACACCATATATTTT.

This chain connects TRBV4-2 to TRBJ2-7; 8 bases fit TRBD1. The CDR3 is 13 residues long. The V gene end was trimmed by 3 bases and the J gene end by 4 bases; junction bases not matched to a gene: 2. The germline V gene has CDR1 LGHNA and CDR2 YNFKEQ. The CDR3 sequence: CASSQGQAYEQYF. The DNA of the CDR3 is TGTGCCAGCAGCCAGGGACAGGCGTACGAGCAGTACTTC.

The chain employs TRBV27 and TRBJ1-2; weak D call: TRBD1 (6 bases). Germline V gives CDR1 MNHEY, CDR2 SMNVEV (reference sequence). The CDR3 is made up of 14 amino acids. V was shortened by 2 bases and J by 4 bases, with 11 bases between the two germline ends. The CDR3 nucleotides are TGTGCCAGCAGTTTACTTGGACAGAGCTATGGCTACACCTTC. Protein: CASSLLGQSYGYTF.

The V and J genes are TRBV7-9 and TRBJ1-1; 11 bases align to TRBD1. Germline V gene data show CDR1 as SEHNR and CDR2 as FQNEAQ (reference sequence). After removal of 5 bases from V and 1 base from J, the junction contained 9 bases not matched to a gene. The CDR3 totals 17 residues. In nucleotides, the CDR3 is TGTGCCAGCAGCGCCCAATGGGGACAGGGGGGGAACACTGAAGCTTTCTTT. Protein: CASSAQWGQGGNTEAFF.

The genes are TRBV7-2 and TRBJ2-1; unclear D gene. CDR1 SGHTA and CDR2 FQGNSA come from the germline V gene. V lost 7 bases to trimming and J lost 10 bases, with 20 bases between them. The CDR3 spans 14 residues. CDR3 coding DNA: TGTGCCAGCAACCCGATAAGGTCCCACGGGGAGCAGTTCTTC. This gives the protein CASNPIRSHGEQFF. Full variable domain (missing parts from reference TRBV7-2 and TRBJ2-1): GAGVSQSPSNKVTEKGKDVELRCDPISGHTALYWYRQSLGQGLEFLIYFQGNSAPDKSGLPSDRFSAERTGGSVSTLTIQRTQQEDSAVYLCASNPIRSHGEQFFGPGTRLTVL.

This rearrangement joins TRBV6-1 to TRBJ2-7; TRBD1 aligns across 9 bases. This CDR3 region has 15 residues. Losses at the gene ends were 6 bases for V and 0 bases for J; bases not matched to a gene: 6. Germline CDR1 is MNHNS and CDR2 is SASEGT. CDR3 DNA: TGTGCCAGCAGGAGATCGGGACAGGGCTCCTACGAGCAGTACTTC. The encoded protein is CASRRSGQGSYEQYF.

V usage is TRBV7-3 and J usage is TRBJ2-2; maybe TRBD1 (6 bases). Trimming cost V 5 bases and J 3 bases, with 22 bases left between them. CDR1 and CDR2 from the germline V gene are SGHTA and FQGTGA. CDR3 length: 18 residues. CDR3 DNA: TGTGCCAGCAGCCTGGGGAGTAGGGGGATCGGGTACACCGGGGAGCTGTTTTTT. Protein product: CASSLGSRGIGYTGELFF.

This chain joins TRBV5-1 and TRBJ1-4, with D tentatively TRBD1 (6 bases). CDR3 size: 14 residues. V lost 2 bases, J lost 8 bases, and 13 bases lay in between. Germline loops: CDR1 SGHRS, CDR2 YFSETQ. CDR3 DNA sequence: TGCGCCAGCAGCTTTACAGGGCGCAACGAAAAACTGTTTTTT. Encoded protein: CASSFTGRNEKLFF.

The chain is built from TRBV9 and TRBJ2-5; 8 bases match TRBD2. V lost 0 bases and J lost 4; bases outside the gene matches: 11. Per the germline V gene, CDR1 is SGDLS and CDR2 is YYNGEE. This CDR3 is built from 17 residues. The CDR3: CASSVGALPSGRETQYF. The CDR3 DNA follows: TGTGCCAGCAGCGTAGGAGCCCTTCCCAGCGGGAGAGAGACCCAGTACTTC.

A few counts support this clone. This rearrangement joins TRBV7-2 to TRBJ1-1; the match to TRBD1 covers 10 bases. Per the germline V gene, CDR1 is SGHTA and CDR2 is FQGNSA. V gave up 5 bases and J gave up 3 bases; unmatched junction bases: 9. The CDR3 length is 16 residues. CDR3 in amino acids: CASSPRDRGSHTEAFF. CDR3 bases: TGTGCCAGCAGCCCACGGGACAGGGGAAGCCACACTGAAGCTTTCTTT. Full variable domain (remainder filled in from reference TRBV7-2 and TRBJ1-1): GAGVSQSPSNKVTEKGKDVELRCDPISGHTALYWYRQSLGQGLEFLIYFQGNSAPDKSGLPSDRFSAERTGGSVSTLTIQRTQQEDSAVYLCASSPRDRGSHTEAFFGQGTRLTVV.

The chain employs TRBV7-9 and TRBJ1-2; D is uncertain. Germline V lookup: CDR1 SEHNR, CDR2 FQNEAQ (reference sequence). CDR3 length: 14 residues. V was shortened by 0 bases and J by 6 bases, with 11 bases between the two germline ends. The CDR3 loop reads CASSLALAADGYTF. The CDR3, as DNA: TGTGCCAGCAGCTTAGCGTTGGCAGCGGATGGCTACACCTTC.

The CDR3 spells CATRTVQETQYF. The CDR3 DNA reads TGTGCCACCCGTACAGTTCAAGAGACCCAGTACTTC. The chain employs TRBV21-1 and TRBJ2-5; TRBD1 is taken as the D call from the table, unchecked against the DNA. TRBV21-1 is classified as a pseudogene. The CDR3 loop spans 12 amino acids.

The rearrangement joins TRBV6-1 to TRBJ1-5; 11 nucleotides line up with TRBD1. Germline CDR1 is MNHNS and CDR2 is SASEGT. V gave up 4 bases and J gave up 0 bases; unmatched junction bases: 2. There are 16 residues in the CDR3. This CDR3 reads CASSGTGGYSNQPQHF. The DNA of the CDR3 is TGTGCCAGCAGTGGGACAGGGGGCTATAGCAATCAGCCCCAGCATTTT.

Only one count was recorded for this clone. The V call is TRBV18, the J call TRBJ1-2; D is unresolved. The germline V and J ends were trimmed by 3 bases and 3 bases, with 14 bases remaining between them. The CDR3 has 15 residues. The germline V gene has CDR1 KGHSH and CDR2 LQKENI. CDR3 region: CASSPQLIQDYGYTF. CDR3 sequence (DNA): TGTGCCAGCTCACCGCAGTTGATACAAGACTATGGCTACACCTTC.

CDR3 DNA sequence: TGCGCCAGCAGCTTGGGAGGCACAGGTTGGGATACGCAGTATTTT. Translation: CASSLGGTGWDTQYF. The V and J genes are TRBV5-1 and TRBJ2-3, with D possibly TRBD1 on 5 matching bases. Germline V gene sequence: CDR1 SGHRS, CDR2 YFSETQ. The CDR3 extends over 15 amino acids. The V and J ends lost 0 bases and 6 bases respectively, with 14 bases between them.

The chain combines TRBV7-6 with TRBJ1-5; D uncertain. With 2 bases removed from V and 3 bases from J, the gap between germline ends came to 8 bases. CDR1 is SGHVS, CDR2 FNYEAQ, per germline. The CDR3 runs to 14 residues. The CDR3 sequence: CASSLSSVNQPQHF. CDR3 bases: TGTGCCAGCAGCTTATCCAGCGTCAATCAGCCCCAGCATTTT.